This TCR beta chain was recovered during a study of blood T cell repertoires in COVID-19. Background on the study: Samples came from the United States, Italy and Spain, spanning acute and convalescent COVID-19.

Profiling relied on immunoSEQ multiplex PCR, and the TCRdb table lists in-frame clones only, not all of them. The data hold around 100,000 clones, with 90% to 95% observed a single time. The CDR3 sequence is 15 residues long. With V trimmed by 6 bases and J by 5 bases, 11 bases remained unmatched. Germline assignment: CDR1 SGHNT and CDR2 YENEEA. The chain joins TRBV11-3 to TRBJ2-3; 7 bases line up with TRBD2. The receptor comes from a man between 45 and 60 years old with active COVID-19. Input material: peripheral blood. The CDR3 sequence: CASRTIQGGLDTQYF. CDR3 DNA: TGTGCCAGCAGGACGATCCAGGGAGGGCTAGATACGCAGTATTTT. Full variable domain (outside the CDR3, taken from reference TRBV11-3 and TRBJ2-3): EAGVVQSPRYKIIEKKQPVAFWCNPISGHNTLYWYLQNLGQGPELLIRYENEEAVDDSQLPKDRFSAERLKGVDSTLKIQPAELGDSAVYLCASRTIQGGLDTQYFGPGTRLTVL.